These T cell receptor beta chains were read from a single sample in a study of OX40 agonist ivuxolimab in advanced cancers. Assay: immunoSEQ multiplex PCR; the TCRdb copy retains only in-frame clones and omits some. The sample has tens of thousands of clones; roughly 87% are singletons. The source material was CD4+ or CD8+ T cells sorted from blood, sampled in a trial of the OX40 agonist ivuxolimab. These receptors were obtained from an adult with an advanced solid tumor such as melanoma, head and neck, liver or kidney cancer. Each CDR3 is given with its conserved first and last residue. A D gene is named only where the DNA matches it firmly. Some rows mark clone size as missing; the rest say once, few, many or name a class of expanded clone.

J: TRBJ2-7
V: TRBV18
D: TRBD2
size: .
CDR3: CASSPVGLAGYEQYF
DNA: TGTGCCAGCTCACCAGTCGGACTAGCAGGTTACGAGCAGTACTTC

J: TRBJ1-2
V: TRBV25-1
D: .
size: .
CDR3: CASSASRTEVNYGYTF
DNA: TGTGCCAGCAGTGCATCGAGGACAGAAGTTAACTATGGCTACACCTTC

J: TRBJ1-1
V: TRBV19
D: TRBD1
size: .
CDR3: CASISTGEGTEAFF
DNA: TGTGCCAGTATATCGACAGGGGAGGGCACTGAAGCTTTCTTT

J: TRBJ2-5
V: TRBV14
D: .
size: few
CDR3: CASSQGFLQFRETQYF
DNA: TGTGCCAGCAGCCAAGGTTTCCTGCAGTTCAGAGAGACCCAGTACTTC

J: TRBJ2-7
V: TRBV6-5
D: TRBD1
size: .
CDR3: CAISPRTGTHEQYF
DNA: TGTGCCATCAGTCCCCGGACAGGGACGCACGAGCAGTACTTC

J: TRBJ2-6
V: TRBV5-5
D: .
size: .
CDR3: CASSFSSGANVLTF
DNA: TGTGCCAGCAGCTTCAGCTCTGGGGCCAACGTCCTGACTTTC

J: TRBJ1-1
V: TRBV4-2
D: .
size: few
CDR3: CASSQEFQGPLGTEAFF
DNA: TGTGCCAGCAGCCAAGAATTCCAGGGGCCCTTGGGCACTGAAGCTTTCTTT

J: TRBJ2-3
V: TRBV5-1
D: TRBD1
size: .
CDR3: CASSSHRGQGQRPDTQYF
DNA: TGCGCCAGCAGCTCCCACCGTGGACAGGGCCAGAGACCAGATACGCAGTATTTT

J: TRBJ1-2
V: TRBV5-8
D: TRBD1
size: .
CDR3: CASNRGEGGYTF
DNA: TGTGCCAGCAACAGGGGCGAGGGGGGCTACACCTTC

J: TRBJ2-2
V: TRBV19
D: TRBD1
size: .
CDR3: CASRGTGELFF
DNA: TGTGCCTCCAGGGGGACCGGGGAGCTGTTTTTT

J: TRBJ1-5
V: TRBV19
D: .
size: .
CDR3: CASSIGGAGGNQPQHF
DNA: TGTGCCAGTAGTATAGGAGGGGCTGGAGGCAATCAGCCCCAGCATTTT

J: TRBJ2-7
V: TRBV6-1
D: TRBD1
size: .
CDR3: CATGQGYEQYF
DNA: TGTGCCACAGGACAGGGCTACGAGCAGTACTTC

J: TRBJ2-1
V: TRBV5-1
D: .
size: few
CDR3: CASSLDLGTAAYNEQFF
DNA: TGCGCCAGCAGCTTGGACCTCGGGACGGCCGCCTACAATGAGCAGTTCTTC

J: TRBJ2-7
V: TRBV10-2
D: .
size: .
CDR3: CASSDRGSYEQYF
DNA: TGCGCCAGCAGCGATCGGGGCAGCTACGAGCAGTACTTC

J: TRBJ2-1
V: TRBV18
D: TRBD2
size: few
CDR3: CASSPKATSSGSSYNEQFF
DNA: TGTGCCAGCTCACCGAAGGCTACTTCTAGCGGGAGTTCCTACAATGAGCAGTTCTTC

J: TRBJ2-7
V: TRBV28
D: .
size: .
CDR3: CASRTGDGTYEQYF
DNA: TGTGCCAGCAGGACTGGGGACGGAACCTACGAGCAGTACTTC

J: TRBJ2-1
V: TRBV7-9
D: TRBD2
size: .
CDR3: CASSLGVAGAHEQFF
DNA: TGTGCCAGCAGCTTAGGGGTAGCGGGAGCGCATGAGCAGTTCTTC

J: TRBJ2-7
V: TRBV7-9
D: .
size: .
CDR3: CASNRGNSYEQYF
DNA: TGTGCCAGCAATAGGGGGAACTCCTACGAGCAGTACTTC

J: TRBJ1-1
V: TRBV28
D: TRBD1
size: .
CDR3: CASRRRTGGKGVTEAFF
DNA: TGTGCCAGCAGGCGACGGACAGGGGGAAAGGGGGTGACTGAAGCTTTCTTT

J: TRBJ1-1
V: TRBV5-6
D: .
size: .
CDR3: CASSRGVGTEAFF
DNA: TGTGCCAGCAGCAGGGGGGTAGGCACTGAAGCTTTCTTT

J: TRBJ1-2
V: TRBV5-1
D: .
size: .
CDR3: CASSRGWGTDGYTF
DNA: TGCGCCAGCAGCCGTGGGTGGGGAACGGATGGCTACACCTTC

J: TRBJ2-7
V: TRBV6-5
D: TRBD1
size: .
CDR3: CASSSRQGYVVGEQYF
DNA: TGTGCCAGCAGTTCTCGACAGGGATATGTTGTCGGGGAGCAGTACTTC

J: TRBJ1-2
V: TRBV27
D: .
size: .
CDR3: CASSYAPNYGYTF
DNA: TGTGCCAGCAGTTACGCACCTAACTATGGCTACACCTTC

J: TRBJ2-7
V: TRBV28
D: .
size: .
CDR3: CASSTPYEQYF
DNA: TGTGCCAGCAGTACCCCCTACGAGCAGTACTTC

J: TRBJ2-1
V: TRBV6-1
D: TRBD2
size: .
CDR3: CASSEEGLAGNEQFF
DNA: TGTGCCAGCAGTGAAGAGGGACTAGCGGGCAATGAGCAGTTCTTC

J: TRBJ2-5
V: TRBV4-2
D: TRBD2
size: .
CDR3: CASSQIAGGTETQYF
DNA: TGTGCCAGCAGCCAAATAGCGGGAGGGACGGAGACCCAGTACTTC

J: TRBJ2-3
V: TRBV7-9
D: .
size: .
CDR3: CASSLDRSTDTQYF
DNA: TGTGCCAGCAGCTTAGACAGAAGCACAGATACGCAGTATTTT

J: TRBJ1-5
V: TRBV6-6
D: .
size: .
CDR3: CASSSGPREQPQHF
DNA: TGTGCCAGCAGTTCCGGGCCTCGAGAACAGCCCCAGCATTTT

J: TRBJ1-5
V: TRBV29-1
D: .
size: many
CDR3: CSVEIESNQPQHF
DNA: TGCAGCGTTGAAATCGAGAGCAATCAGCCCCAGCATTTT

J: TRBJ2-1
V: TRBV18
D: .
size: .
CDR3: CASSPGYGYNEQFF
DNA: TGTGCCAGCTCACCAGGGTATGGGTACAATGAGCAGTTCTTC

J: TRBJ2-3
V: TRBV10-3
D: .
size: .
CDR3: CAISGGDTDTQYF
DNA: TGTGCCATCAGTGGCGGGGACACAGATACGCAGTATTTT

J: TRBJ1-4
V: TRBV11-2
D: .
size: .
CDR3: CASSLGSTNEKLFF
DNA: TGTGCCAGCAGCTTAGGTTCAACAAATGAAAAACTGTTTTTT

J: TRBJ1-1
V: TRBV18
D: .
size: .
CDR3: CASSPGSAEAFF
DNA: TGTGCCAGCTCCCCAGGGTCTGCTGAAGCTTTCTTT

J: TRBJ2-5
V: TRBV5-1
D: TRBD2
size: few
CDR3: CASSLAVGGYRQETQYF
DNA: TGCGCCAGCAGCTTGGCCGTCGGGGGGTACCGGCAAGAGACCCAGTACTTC

J: TRBJ1-5
V: TRBV28
D: .
size: few
CDR3: CASSRPFSGGNQPQHF
DNA: TGTGCCAGCAGCCGGCCCTTCTCTGGCGGCAATCAGCCCCAGCATTTT

J: TRBJ2-1
V: TRBV4-3
D: .
size: once
CDR3: CASSQTDSASEQFF
DNA: TGCGCCAGCAGCCAAACTGATTCAGCCAGTGAGCAGTTCTTC

J: TRBJ2-7
V: TRBV10-2
D: .
size: .
CDR3: CASTLTGVAYEQYF
DNA: TGCGCCAGCACATTGACGGGGGTAGCCTACGAGCAGTACTTC

J: TRBJ2-3
V: TRBV18
D: TRBD1
size: .
CDR3: CASSRQGTVTDTQYF
DNA: TGTGCCAGCTCCCGACAGGGGACGGTCACAGATACGCAGTATTTT

J: TRBJ2-1
V: TRBV28
D: .
size: .
CDR3: CASIPGTQGGNEQFF
DNA: TGTGCCAGCATTCCCGGGACCCAGGGAGGCAATGAGCAGTTCTTC

J: TRBJ2-2
V: TRBV9
D: TRBD1
size: few
CDR3: CASSGRYRGRNTGELFF
DNA: TGTGCCAGCAGCGGACGTTACAGGGGGCGAAATACCGGGGAGCTGTTTTTT

J: TRBJ2-5
V: TRBV7-9
D: TRBD2
size: .
CDR3: CASSSGLAGVSLTQETQYF
DNA: TGTGCCAGCAGCTCGGGACTAGCGGGAGTGAGCTTAACCCAAGAGACCCAGTACTTC

J: TRBJ2-5
V: TRBV15
D: .
size: once
CDR3: CATSPQTQETQYF
DNA: TGTGCCACCAGCCCACAGACCCAAGAGACCCAGTACTTC